One sample yielded the 8 T cell receptor beta chains listed below, sequenced in a study of cytomegalovirus exposure and HLA in healthy donors. Primers: 60 Vbeta forward and 13 Jbeta reverse. TCRdb keeps only in-frame clones here, not all; method: immunoSEQ multiplex PCR. The table has approximately 92,000 clones, around four fifths seen once; the top ten hold around 7.3%. The sample taken for sequencing was PBMCs. Source of these receptors: a man aged 50 to 60 in good health and CMV-seropositive.

In its sample, this clone was seen once. The rearrangement uses TRBV27 and TRBJ2-7, with 10 bases lining up with TRBD1. The CDR3 covers 15 residues. J gave up 0 bases and V 2 bases, and 1 base lay outside the gene matches. Germline CDR1 reads MNHEY; CDR2 reads SMNVEV (reference sequence). This CDR3 is CASSLRTGGSYEQYF. The CDR3 region has the DNA TGTGCCAGCAGTTTACGGACAGGGGGCTCCTACGAGCAGTACTTC.

The rearrangement uses TRBV10-3 and TRBJ2-5; D not certain. CDR1 is ENHRY, CDR2 SYGVKD, per germline. V lost 3 bases and J lost 2, with 13 bases in between. CDR3 length: 15 residues. CDR3 nucleotide sequence: TGTGCCATCAGTGATTCACGGTCCATACAAGAGACCCAGTACTTC. Amino acids: CAISDSRSIQETQYF.

The chain combines TRBV6-5 with TRBJ1-5; D not resolved. Germline V CDR1 and CDR2: MNHEY, SVGAGI. The germline V and J ends were trimmed by 4 bases and 2 bases, with 6 bases remaining between them. The CDR3 sequence is 13 residues long. This CDR3 is CASSSGGNQPQHF. The CDR3 DNA sequence: TGTGCCAGCAGTTCCGGGGGCAATCAGCCCCAGCATTTT.

V usage is TRBV27 and J usage is TRBJ1-1; no firm D call. The CDR3 runs 15 residues. Trimming removed 0 bases at V and 0 bases at J, with 8 bases between. The germline gives CDR1 MNHEY, CDR2 SMNVEV (reference sequence). As DNA, the CDR3 is TGTGCCAGCAGTTTATCGGGAGACATGAACACTGAAGCTTTCTTT. Protein sequence: CASSLSGDMNTEAFF.

The chain joins TRBV5-4 to TRBJ2-7; TRBD2 agrees at 12 bases. Germline trimming cut 1 base from V and 0 bases from J; bases unmatched to any gene: 8. The CDR3 runs 18 residues. Germline V gives CDR1 SGHNT, CDR2 YYREEE (reference sequence). CDR3 nucleotides: TGTGCCAGCAGCTTGACTAGCGGGGGGTCCACCAGCTCCTACGAGCAGTACTTC. This gives the protein CASSLTSGGSTSSYEQYF.

J is TRBJ1-2 and V is TRBV27; 7 bases align to TRBD1. The V gene's germline CDR1 is MNHEY and CDR2 SMNVEV (reference sequence). There are 14 residues in the CDR3. V shed 1 base and J 4 bases; nucleotides not matched to a gene: 3. CDR3 loop: CASSLYAGGYGYTF. CDR3 DNA sequence: TGTGCCAGCAGTTTATACGCAGGGGGCTATGGCTACACCTTC.

This clone came up once. CDR3 in DNA: TGTGCCAGCAGCCCAACAAGGGGTCAGCCCCAGCATTTT. Translation: CASSPTRGQPQHF. The rearrangement links TRBV28 to TRBJ1-5; possible D gene TRBD1, 5 bases. CDR1 is MDHEN, CDR2 SYDVKM, per germline. The CDR3 consists of 13 residues. V lost 6 bases and J 6 bases, leaving 12 bases between the germline ends.

The chain has TRBV13 and TRBJ2-5, with 8 bases lining up with TRBD2. Trimming cost V 2 bases and J 3 bases; bases outside gene matches: 8. The germline V gene has CDR1 PRHDT and CDR2 FYEKMQ (reference sequence). The CDR3 contains 16 residues. The CDR3 region has the DNA TGTGCCAGCAGCTTATTGTCGGGGGGGCGGGAAGAGACCCAGTACTTC. It codes for CASSLLSGGREETQYF.